Presented here are 9 T cell receptor beta chains from one specimen sequenced in a study of blood T cells in healthy people across ages. PCR was performed a second time for roughly 7 to 11 cycles using a sample-barcoded 5' primer and a J-beta primer mix. Each CDR3 protein is one row after TCRdb ran MiXCR on the 5' RACE reads. The profile shows about 640,000 distinct CDR3 sequences, 58% of them singletons. The sequencing input was blood. These receptor sequences come from a man in his 60s in good health.

The J gene is TRBJ2-5, the V gene TRBV5-1; D may match TRBD1 or TRBD2 (5 bases each). V lost 0 bases to trimming and J lost 4 bases, with 13 bases between them. The CDR3 length is 15 residues. CDR1 is SGHRS, CDR2 YFSETQ, per germline. The CDR3, as DNA: TGCGCCAGCAGCTTGGGGGGGAGTCGTTCAGAGACCCAGTACTTC. Its translation: CASSLGGSRSETQYF.

This CDR3 is CASSLGTGPLNEQFF. The CDR3 DNA sequence: TGTGCCAGCAGCTTGGGGACAGGGCCCCTCAATGAGCAGTTCTTC. This chain connects TRBV12-3 or TRBV12-4 to TRBJ2-1; TRBD1 matches 9 bases. The CDR3 consists of 15 residues. V lost 6 bases, J lost 6 bases, and 9 bases stayed unmatched.

This clonotype was recorded a few times. The chain carries TRBV6-5 and TRBJ2-7; tentatively, D is TRBD2 (5 bases). Germline V gene lookup returns CDR1 MNHEY and CDR2 SVGAGI. Trimming pared 9 bases from V and 1 base from J, leaving 13 bases between. The CDR3 totals 13 residues. CDR3 sequence: CASWRSSSYEQYF. DNA of the CDR3: TGTGCCAGTTGGAGGAGTAGTTCCTACGAGCAGTACTTC.

The gene calls are TRBV6-1 and TRBJ2-1; no clear D gene. Trimming cost V 4 bases and J 10 bases, with 11 bases left between them. CDR1 and CDR2 (germline): MNHNS, SASEGT. The CDR3 length is 12 residues. CDR3 nucleotides: TGTGCCAGCAGTGTCACCCCGAGGGAGCAGTTCTTC. This translates into CASSVTPREQFF.

CDR3 loop: CATQDSYEQYF. In DNA form, the CDR3 reads TGTGCCACCCAAGACTCCTACGAGCAGTACTTC. J is TRBJ2-7 and V is TRBV28; D call uncertain. Germline V gene data show CDR1 as MDHEN and CDR2 as SYDVKM. The V end lost 10 bases, the J end lost 0 bases, and 7 bases lay between the germline ends. The CDR3 has 11 residues.

In its sample, this clonotype was seen a few times. J is TRBJ2-1 and V is TRBV11-1, with D tentatively TRBD2 (6 bases). Trimming removed 4 bases from V and 0 bases from J, with 16 bases in between. Germline loops: CDR1 SGHAT, CDR2 FQDESV (reference sequence). There are 17 residues in the CDR3. In nucleotides, the CDR3 is TGTGCCAGCAGCTCACAAGGGAGGTCCAGCTCCTACAATGAGCAGTTCTTC. This codes for CASSSQGRSSSYNEQFF.

This clonotype has a count of ten or more. This chain joins TRBV9 and TRBJ1-1, with D maybe TRBD1 (5 bases). Germline assignment: CDR1 SGDLS and CDR2 YYNGEE. This CDR3 is 16 amino acids long. Trimming shortened V by 6 bases and J by 0 bases, and 18 bases separated the two germline ends. This CDR3 reads CASTRGGQGMNTEAFF. The DNA for the CDR3 is TGTGCCAGCACCCGGGGTGGGCAGGGCATGAACACTGAAGCTTTCTTT. The full variable domain, in which reference TRBV9 and TRBJ1-1 provide the parts outside the CDR3, is DSGVTQTPKHLITATGQRVTLRCSPRSGDLSVYWYQQSLDQGLQFLIQYYNGEERAKGNILERFSAQQFPDLHSELNLSSLELGDSALYFCASTRGGQGMNTEAFFGQGTRLTVV.

This chain uses TRBV9 with TRBJ2-3, with 9 bases aligning to TRBD2. This CDR3 is 14 amino acids long. The ends lost 5 bases at V and 1 base at J; junction bases unmatched: 2. The germline CDR1 and CDR2 sequences are SGDLS and YYNGEE. The DNA of the CDR3 is TGTGCCAGCAGGGCTAGCGGGGGCACAGATACGCAGTATTTT. Translated, it gives CASRASGGTDTQYF.

This chain uses TRBV28 with TRBJ2-1, with 8 bases lining up with TRBD1. V was clipped by 5 bases and J by 6 bases; unmatched bases: 9. The V gene's germline CDR1 is MDHEN and CDR2 SYDVKM. There are 15 residues in the CDR3. The DNA of the CDR3 is TGTGCCAGCAGTGGCCGTAGGACAGGGATCAATGAGCAGTTCTTC. This gives the protein CASSGRRTGINEQFF. Full variable domain (missing parts from reference TRBV28 and TRBJ2-1): DVKVTQSSRYLVKRTGEKVFLECVQDMDHENMFWYRQDPGLGLRLIYFSYDVKMKEKGDIPEGYSVSREKKERFSLILESASTNQTSMYLCASSGRRTGINEQFFGPGTRLTVL.